This T cell receptor (beta chain) was obtained from a study of cytomegalovirus exposure and HLA in healthy donors (dated by TCRdb to the late 2010s). A note on the overall study: In an earlier analysis of several hundred of the donors, 250 to 300 Gb of sequence data and 117 million unique TCR beta sequences from 150 million to 200 million T cells were reported. An early release covering 500 to 750 HLA-typed donors comprised about 290 gigabases of sequencing data and about 90 million unique TCR sequences. Of the 350 to 450 genotyped donors, 65% to 90% were placed in the genetic ancestry cluster associated with self-reported Caucasian donors. The study aimed to test whether signatures of past pathogen exposure could be identified by cataloging public T cell receptors. The T cell repertoires of roughly 660 subjects were profiled by immunosequencing and related to cytomegalovirus serostatus. Besides the first cohort of about 730 subjects, a separate validation cohort made up of roughly 130 different subjects was used. To predict cytomegalovirus infection status, the study combined high-throughput TCR immunosequencing, statistical association of individual TCRs with disease status, and machine learning. To study patterns of TCR occurrence, a later analysis re-analyzed previously published TCR beta repertoires from just over 650 donors and added high-resolution HLA genotyping. Rather than drawing on any new phenotypic data, the later analysis identified candidate immune exposures from TCR beta sequences and the way those sequences occurred across donors. In an earlier analysis of 587 of the donors, high-throughput TCR beta sequencing was used to judge whether each TCR beta V gene segment behaved as functional or pseudogenic. Alongside the repertoire data, information on donor age, sex, ethnicity and CMV serostatus was compiled. Genome-wide SNP genotypes for about 60% of the 666 donors were used in a later genetic analysis, which treated that subset as a discovery cohort. All discovery cohort repertoires had been generated using a single sequencing platform. Both class I and class II loci were covered by HLA typing, at four-digit resolution. Typing coverage varied by locus: roughly 620-640 donors for A, B, C, DRB1 and DQB1; some 520 for DQA1; around 570 for DPA1; about 450 for DPB1. About five DR-DQ haplotypes were handled as single units for association and clustering, since linkage in the cohort was strong. On average, 235,054 unique TCR beta nucleotide sequences were sequenced per donor among a few hundred genotyped donors of the cohort, with 15% to 20% of those sequences being non-productive.

The cohort consisted of 666 healthy bone marrow donors. All cohort members were sampled while nominally healthy, although unrecorded immune exposures were likely present. The donor tested CMV seronegative, placing the donor among the roughly 400 seronegative members of the cohort. A peripheral blood sample was provided by each donor, and peripheral blood mononuclear cells were used for TCR beta sequencing. The Qiagen DNeasy Blood Extraction Kit was used to extract genomic DNA from the blood cell samples. This clone was picked up a small number of times. No antigen is known for it. Per-base quality was not reported, and no clone a single base away is much larger than it. CDR1 SGHRS and CDR2 YFSETQ were looked up in the germline V gene. Reading from cysteine to phenylalanine, the CDR3 counts 15 amino acids. Only CDR3 DNA remains: 45 bases, in frame from the first base. Clipping removes 0 bases from V and 2 bases from J, with 2 as the unmatched junction base count.

The library was generated by the immunoSEQ multiplex PCR assay. For the multiplex PCR, a mixture combining 60 forward primers for TCR Vbeta segments and 13 reverse primers for TCR Jbeta segments was used. The CDR3 region of rearranged TCR beta genes was amplified from genomic DNA by a multiplex PCR assay. On the Illumina HiSeq System, the amplified TCR beta libraries were sequenced as 87-base-pair reads. As for the authors' bioinformatics: Across the 600 to 700 repertoires, a later analysis counted 60 million to 90 million unique TCR beta chains, 9.5 million to 12 million of which were shared by at least two donors. To remove PCR and sequencing errors, raw reads were error-corrected and collapsed into unique sequences using a nearest-neighbor algorithm that merged closely related sequences. CDR3 sequences were aligned to IMGT reference sequences to assign V, D and J gene segments. Each retained sequence needed at least a six-nucleotide match to both a V gene segment and a J gene segment. A rearrangement counted as productive if the CDR3 had no stop codons and remained in frame with V and J, and every other rearrangement counted as non-productive. CDR3 was defined according to IMGT convention as the region running from the second conserved V-encoded cysteine to the conserved J-encoded phenylalanine. Sequences without an unambiguous match to a single V gene segment were excluded from the earlier analysis of approximately 600 of the donors. In an earlier analysis of about 590 of the donors, a V segment was called functional when productive rearrangements were above 56.7%, and segregating when the standard deviation between donors exceeded 5%. A statistical classification framework was built to diagnose cytomegalovirus status from the catalog of TCR beta chain sequences. V and J gene assignment, in a later analysis, came from comparing TCR nucleotide sequences with IMGT/GENE-DB human TR gene sequences. A later analysis assigned CDR3 sequences and most-parsimonious VDJ recombination scenarios with the TCRdist pipeline. In a later analysis, each TCR beta chain was defined by its CDR3 amino acid sequence together with its V-gene family, and reads lacking a unique V-gene family were excluded. A later analysis removed several hundred highly shared, low-generation-probability nucleotide sequences to deal with suspected cross-contamination and a sequencing artifact. A later analysis calculated a clonal expansion index for each public chain from normalized within-repertoire ranks of inferred template counts. Generation probabilities in a later analysis came from a VDJ recombination model fitted to out-of-frame rearrangements, and those results were checked against IGoR. A later analysis scored TCR-TCR, TCR-HLA and TCR-CMV co-occurrence with hypergeometric tests, applying a repertoire-size bias correction to TCR pairs. To estimate false discovery rates, a later analysis permuted the HLA or CMV assignments 20 times. A later analysis grouped co-occurring TCRs with DBSCAN, adding TCRdist sequence similarity when clustering within HLA-allele-positive subsets. Co-occurrence clustering excluded repertoires with fewer than 30,000 or more than 120,000 public chains, plus five with anomalous nucleotide sharing. Not all clones reach the TCRdb copy of this immuneACCESS table, which keeps in-frame sequences only. Checked studies attribute under half of the gap to unresolved V genes and leave the rest unexplained. V and J calls plus clone size are reproduced from that table; the DNA served to infer D and trimming. The table for this sample lists roughly 150,000 clones; about 72% of them were counted only once. The top ten clones comprise over 1.1% of the sample.

Study-wide findings and limitations: This cohort had only TCR beta chains sequenced, and the lack of alpha or paired-chain data limited which features could be detected. In both the original and validation cohorts, the classifier was reported to diagnose cytomegalovirus status with high specificity and sensitivity. While some public TCRs were present in many individuals, most TCR sequences turned up only very rarely across donors. Linkage disequilibrium might explain the correlated functional status among segregating V segments, but an unknown experimental factor could not be ruled out. Assigning TCR associations to individual alleles was difficult when HLA alleles, especially DR and DQ, strongly co-occurred. A few of the identified cytomegalovirus-associated TCR beta chains were confirmed in vitro to be specific for cytomegalovirus antigens. A cluster of highly shared sequence variants was judged likely to be a technical artifact of the sequencing pipeline. In a later analysis, TCR association rates were found to vary across HLA loci, with the most associated TCRs seen for DRB1 alleles and the fewest for HLA-C alleles. An earlier analysis of several hundred of the donors showed that most TCR beta V segments appeared in productive rearrangements either about 90% or about 30% of the time, which broadly matched IMGT annotations. Specific HLA alleles were associated with 15,000 to 20,000 TCR beta sequences at a false discovery rate of 0.05 in a later analysis. In a later genetic analysis, a missense DCLRE1C variant was associated with V-gene and J-gene trimming of TCR beta chains, and the association was replicated in an independent cohort. Roughly uniform sequencing depth across donors was assumed in presence/absence analyses, although this assumption may not hold. The authors suggested that the approach could potentially be extended to other disease states and immunological phenotypes. Because some donors lacked HLA typing at each locus, the association tests relied only on the typed subset. Several of the top co-occurrence clusters appeared to be linked to parvovirus B19, influenza, CMV and Epstein-Barr virus, according to a later analysis. A further reported finding was that TCR beta sequences accurately predicted the HLA-A and HLA-B alleles for most subjects in the first cohort. Some IMGT-functional V segments, including TRBV6-2 and TRBV6-3, could not be distinguished by the 87-base-pair reads and were therefore excluded. The only immune exposure information available for the cohort was CMV serostatus. In a later analysis, HLA-associated TCR beta chains showed more clonal expansion and lower generation probabilities than non-associated chains that were equally common. The study listed 164 TCR beta chains as associated with cytomegalovirus. In a later analysis, most CMV-associated TCR beta chains were found to appear HLA-restricted, with HLA associations seemingly driven largely by CMV exposure. According to a later genetic analysis, donors in an Asian-associated ancestry cluster had fewer N-insertions in productive TCRs than the roughly 700-donor mean. Because counts were too low, roughly 17 rarely observed V segments, including chromosome 9 orphons, were left out of the earlier analysis of a few hundred of the donors.

Recombination connected TRBV5-1 to TRBJ2-5; the central 9 bases match TRBD2. The sequencing input was PBMCs. The sequence was obtained from a male donor in good health and CMV-seronegative. The nucleotide sequence is given as TGCGCCAGCAGCTTGGCTAGCGGGGAGCAAGAGACCCAGTACTTC. Its translation is CASSLASGEQETQYF. This CDR3, with the reference TRBV5-1 and TRBJ2-5 proteins standing in past its ends, gives the full variable domain KAGVTQTPRYLIKTRGQQVTLSCSPISGHRSVSWYQQTPGQGLQFLFEYFSETQRNKGNFPGRFSGRQFSNSRSEMNVSTLELGDSALYLCASSLASGEQETQYFGPGTRLLVL.